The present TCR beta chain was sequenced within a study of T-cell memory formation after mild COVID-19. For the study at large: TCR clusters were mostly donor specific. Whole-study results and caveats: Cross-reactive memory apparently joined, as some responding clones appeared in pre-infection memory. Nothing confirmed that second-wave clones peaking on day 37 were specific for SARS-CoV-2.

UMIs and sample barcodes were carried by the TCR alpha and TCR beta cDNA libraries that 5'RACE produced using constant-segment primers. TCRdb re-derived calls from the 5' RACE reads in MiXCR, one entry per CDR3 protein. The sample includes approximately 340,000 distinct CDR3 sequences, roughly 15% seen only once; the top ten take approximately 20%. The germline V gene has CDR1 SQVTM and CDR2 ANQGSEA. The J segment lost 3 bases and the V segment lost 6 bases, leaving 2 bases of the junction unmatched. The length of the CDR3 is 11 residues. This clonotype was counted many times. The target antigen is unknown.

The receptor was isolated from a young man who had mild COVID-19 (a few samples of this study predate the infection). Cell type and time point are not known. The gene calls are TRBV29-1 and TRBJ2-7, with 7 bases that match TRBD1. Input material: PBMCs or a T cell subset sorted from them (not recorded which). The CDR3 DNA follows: TGCAGCGTCGGACAGGACTACGAGCAGTACTTC. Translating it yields CSVGQDYEQYF.